The sequence of this T cell receptor (beta chain) was determined in a study of Graves' ophthalmopathy and Graves' hyperthyroidism. The TCR beta CDR3 regions underwent amplification from RNA transcripts. An opening RT-PCR round employed HTBI primers and preceded a second-round multiplex PCR. MiXCR, run by TCRdb on the multiplex PCR reads, gives a single entry per CDR3 protein. This table holds approximately 330,000 distinct CDR3 sequences, roughly 15% found once. This clonotype has a count of ten or more. The CDR3 totals 14 residues. Trimming took off 2 bases at V and 0 bases at J, with 9 bases between the two ends. Per germline, CDR1 SGHRS and CDR2 YFSETQ.

The origin of this receptor is an adult man with Graves' ophthalmopathy. This rearrangement joins TRBV5-1 to TRBJ2-7; D is ambiguous. The sample taken for sequencing was peripheral blood. Here the CDR3 reads CASSFRQSSYEQYF. Here the CDR3 DNA reads TGCGCCAGCAGCTTCAGGCAGAGCTCCTACGAGCAGTACTTC.